These T cell receptor beta chains were read from a single sample in a study of Ad26.COV2.S vaccination and SARS-CoV-2 variants. Some clones are missing from TCRdb's copy, which holds only in-frame ones; the method was immunoSEQ multiplex PCR. The sample contains hundreds of thousands of clones, 92% of which appear only once. Sequencing was performed on peripheral blood, taken in a trial of Ad26.COV2.S vaccine versus placebo. These receptors originate from a person between 18 and 65 years old who received the Ad26.COV2.S COVID-19 vaccine or a placebo. Both conserved end residues are trimmed from each CDR3. Fields, in order: CDR3 length, clone size, D gene, V gene, CDR3 protein. The D gene is left open where the match is weak. Clone size is not always given. Where it is, it says once, few, many or a class for expanded clones.

length: 14; size: .; D: TRBD1; V: TRBV18; CDR3: ASSPNDRVRNTEAF
length: 14; size: few; D: TRBD1; V: TRBV29-1; CDR3: SVRPGGVANTGELF
length: 13; size: .; D: .; V: TRBV19; CDR3: ASSDGTNGGEKLF
length: 10; size: once; D: .; V: TRBV19; CDR3: ASSPPGNEQF
length: 16; size: .; D: TRBD1; V: TRBV3-1/TRBV3-2; CDR3: ASSPRTGAMATNEKLF
length: 14; size: .; D: TRBD2; V: TRBV7-2; CDR3: ASSGTSGGATDTQY
length: 11; size: .; D: .; V: TRBV7-2; CDR3: ASSSDSFNEQF
length: 10; size: .; D: .; V: TRBV7-9; CDR3: ASSLGGSPLH
length: 12; size: .; D: .; V: TRBV9; CDR3: ASSPSGENYGYT
length: 12; size: .; D: .; V: TRBV7-7; CDR3: ASSLNLYQETQY
length: 13; size: .; D: .; V: TRBV19; CDR3: ASTMTGYSNQPQH
length: 12; size: .; D: .; V: TRBV7-2; CDR3: ASSLGRAEYGYT
length: 11; size: .; D: TRBD1; V: TRBV29-1; CDR3: SGGTGTYNEQF
length: 10; size: .; D: .; V: TRBV15; CDR3: ATSRDKYGYT
length: 13; size: .; D: .; V: TRBV18; CDR3: ASSPGGRRGYGYT
length: 12; size: .; D: .; V: TRBV3-1/TRBV3-2; CDR3: ASSSRGVRETQY
length: 13; size: .; D: TRBD1; V: TRBV6-5; CDR3: ASSRGQATNEKLF
length: 11; size: .; D: .; V: TRBV18; CDR3: ASSPPDAIEAF
length: 12; size: .; D: .; V: TRBV4-1; CDR3: ASSRMLDNEKLF
length: 14; size: .; D: .; V: TRBV7-2; CDR3: ATQDYGHSSYNEQF
length: 12; size: .; D: .; V: TRBV18; CDR3: ASSPGAAYNEQF
length: 13; size: .; D: .; V: TRBV12-5; CDR3: ASGLVLGARDTQY
length: 13; size: .; D: .; V: TRBV11-2; CDR3: ASSLDGRVNYGYT
length: 13; size: .; D: .; V: TRBV11-2; CDR3: ASSRRTEDNSPLH
length: 16; size: .; D: .; V: TRBV19; CDR3: ASSDHTGEVASKNIQY
length: 14; size: .; D: TRBD2; V: TRBV7-6; CDR3: ASSQDSGGADNEQF
length: 13; size: .; D: .; V: TRBV25-1; CDR3: ASRGGQKTGETQY
length: 16; size: .; D: .; V: TRBV5-8; CDR3: ASSLIPLGQGGTDTQY
length: 14; size: .; D: .; V: TRBV7-2; CDR3: ASSLAPPRGQETQY
length: 13; size: .; D: .; V: TRBV5-1; CDR3: ASSLEGIAGNTIY